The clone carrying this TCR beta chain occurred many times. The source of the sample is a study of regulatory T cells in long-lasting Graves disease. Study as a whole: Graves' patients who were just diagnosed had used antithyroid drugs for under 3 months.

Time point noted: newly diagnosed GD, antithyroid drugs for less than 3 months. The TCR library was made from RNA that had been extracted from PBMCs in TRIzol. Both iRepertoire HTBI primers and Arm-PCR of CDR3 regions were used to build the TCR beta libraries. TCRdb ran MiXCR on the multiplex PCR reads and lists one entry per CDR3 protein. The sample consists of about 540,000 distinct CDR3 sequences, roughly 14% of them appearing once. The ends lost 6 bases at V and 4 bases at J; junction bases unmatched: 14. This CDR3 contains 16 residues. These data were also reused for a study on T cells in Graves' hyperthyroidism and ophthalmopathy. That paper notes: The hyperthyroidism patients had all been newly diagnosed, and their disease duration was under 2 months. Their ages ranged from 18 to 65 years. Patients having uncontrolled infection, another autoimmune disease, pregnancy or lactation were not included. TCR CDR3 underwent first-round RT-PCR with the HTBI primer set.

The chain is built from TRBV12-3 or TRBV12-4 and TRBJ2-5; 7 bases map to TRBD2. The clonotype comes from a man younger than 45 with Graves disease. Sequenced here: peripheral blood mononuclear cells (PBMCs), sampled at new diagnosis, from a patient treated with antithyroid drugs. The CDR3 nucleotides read TGTGCCAGCAGCCCCGGTGAGACTAGCTGGGGAGAGACCCAGTACTTC. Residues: CASSPGETSWGETQYF.